The next 21 T cell receptor beta chains were all read from a single sample in a study of CD8 T cells in ankylosing spondylitis (dated by TCRdb to 2017 to 2019). Findings and caveats that apply to the study as a whole: Blood from ankylosing spondylitis patients appeared to be characterized by a TCR beta motif made up of seven or eight highly homologous amino acid variants.

The library came from 5' RACE. Data came from an Illumina HiSeq 2500. Using fastp trimming at Q25 and MiXCR clonotype assembly, TCRdb reanalyzed the public sequencing data and kept in-frame beta chains. Each record represents a unique CDR3 protein, reported with the most common genes and DNA among its rows. A total of some 840,000 distinct CDR3 sequences appear in this sample, about 10% of them only once. Under 0.6% of the sample comes from the top ten. These receptors are not linked to any known antigen. Specimen: blood, either unsorted or a sorted T cell fraction (not recorded which). Source of these receptors: a male donor with ankylosing spondylitis.

The chain joins TRBV20-1 to TRBJ2-3, with 10 bases lining up with TRBD2. The CDR3 sequence is 15 residues long. The J segment lost 4 bases and the V segment lost 3 bases, leaving 7 bases of the junction unmatched. The germline V gene has CDR1 DFQATT and CDR2 SNEGSKA (reference sequence). The CDR3 DNA sequence: TGCAGTGCTAGCCCCGCAAGCGGGGGGGCAGATACGCAGTATTTT. This gives the protein CSASPASGGADTQYF.

V is TRBV4-3 and J is TRBJ1-5; 7 bases match TRBD1. CDR1 LGHNA and CDR2 YSLEER come from the germline V gene. This CDR3 comprises 16 residues. The V segment lost 0 bases and the J segment 6 bases; nucleotides outside the gene matches: 8. The CDR3 spells CASSQDRAGGSQPQHF. CDR3 coding DNA: TGCGCCAGCAGCCAAGATCGAGCAGGGGGTAGTCAGCCCCAGCATTTT.

This clonotype was picked up a small number of times. The chain has TRBV4-3 and TRBJ1-1, with TRBD1 matching over 12 bases. V shed 3 bases and J 4 bases; nucleotides not matched to a gene: 6. This CDR3 spans 16 amino acids. CDR1 LGHNA and CDR2 YSLEER come from the germline V gene. The CDR3 protein is CASSQGQGAGGTEAFF. Here the CDR3 DNA reads TGCGCCAGCAGCCAGGGACAGGGGGCGGGGGGCACTGAAGCTTTCTTT.

This clonotype turned up a few times. The genes are TRBV24-1 and TRBJ2-1; TRBD2 agrees at 8 bases. CDR3 length: 14 residues. Germline CDR1 and CDR2: KGHDR and SFDVKD. V lost 9 bases and J lost 8; bases outside the gene matches: 11. CDR3 loop: CATDRGGGPYEQFF. The CDR3 bases are TGTGCCACCGACCGGGGGGGGGGCCCGTATGAGCAGTTCTTC.

This clonotype came up a few times. The J gene is TRBJ2-3, the V gene TRBV5-1, with D possibly being TRBD1 or TRBD2 (5 bases each). Trimming shortened V by 0 bases and J by 2 bases, and 13 bases separated the two germline ends. Germline-derived CDR1 and CDR2 are SGHRS and YFSETQ. The length of the CDR3 is 16 residues. The DNA for the CDR3 is TGCGCCAGCAGCTTGGGAGGGGCGCTTTACACAGATACGCAGTATTTT. Encoded protein: CASSLGGALYTDTQYF.

This clonotype has just a few counts. The rearrangement links TRBV5-1 to TRBJ1-1; no reliable D call. CDR1 is SGHRS, CDR2 YFSETQ, per germline. The CDR3 is 14 residues long. V was trimmed by 5 bases and J by 2 bases, leaving 13 bases between them. The chain's CDR3 is CASSWLGGNTEAFF. The CDR3 nucleotides are TGCGCCAGCAGTTGGTTGGGTGGAAACACTGAAGCTTTCTTT.

CDR3 loop: CASSPGLIGYTF. CDR3 bases: TGTGCCAGCAGCCCGGGACTCATTGGCTACACCTTC. J is TRBJ1-2 and V is TRBV4-2, with TRBD1 as a possible D gene (5 bases). V lost 4 bases and J lost 7, with 10 bases in between. This CDR3 comprises 12 residues. Per the germline V gene, CDR1 is LGHNA and CDR2 is YNFKEQ.

This clonotype has a handful of counts. V and J are TRBV9 and TRBJ2-3; no reliable D call. With 0 bases removed from V and 2 bases from J, the gap between germline ends came to 10 bases. The germline CDR1 and CDR2 sequences are SGDLS and YYNGEE. The CDR3 loop spans 15 amino acids. CDR3 region: CASSVGIRITDTQYF. The CDR3 DNA is TGTGCCAGCAGCGTAGGGATAAGAATCACAGATACGCAGTATTTT.

In this sample, this clonotype turned up many times. The chain carries TRBV29-1 and TRBJ1-2, with D possibly TRBD1 on 6 matching bases. Trimming pared 4 bases from V and 4 bases from J, leaving 16 bases between. The germline V gene encodes CDR1 SQVTM and CDR2 ANQGSEA. This CDR3 spans 14 amino acids. The CDR3 protein is CSVAGTRGSYGYTF. As DNA, the CDR3 is TGCAGCGTTGCCGGGACACGGGGGTCCTATGGCTACACCTTC. Complete variable domain (other parts from reference TRBV29-1 and TRBJ1-2): SAVISQKPSRDICQRGTSLTIQCQVDSQVTMMFWYRQQPGQSLTLIATANQGSEATYESGFVIDKFPISRPNLTFSTLTVSNMSPEDSSIYLCSVAGTRGSYGYTFGSGTRLTVV.

The sample holds many counts of this clonotype. The chain employs TRBV6-2 or TRBV6-3 and TRBJ2-7, with a tentative D call TRBD2 (6 bases). The germline V gene has CDR1 MNHEY and CDR2 SVGEGT. Between the trimmed V and J ends, which lost 5 bases and 3 bases, there was a span of 14 bases. The CDR3 length is 14 residues. CDR3 region: CASSHFGRVYEQYF. CDR3 sequence (DNA): TGTGCCAGCAGTCATTTCGGGAGAGTCTACGAGCAGTACTTC.

Ten or more counts support this clonotype. This chain joins TRBV10-3 and TRBJ1-1; D not resolved. Trimming shortened V by 3 bases and J by 0 bases, and 8 bases separated the two germline ends. The CDR3 is 14 residues long. Germline lookup yields CDR1 ENHRY and CDR2 SYGVKD. CDR3 sequence reads: CAISEKAMNTEAFF. CDR3 DNA: TGTGCCATCAGTGAAAAGGCCATGAACACTGAAGCTTTCTTT.

V and J are TRBV7-2 and TRBJ1-4, with 9 bases that match TRBD1. Germline CDR1 SGHTA, CDR2 FQGNSA. The V and J ends lost 0 bases and 6 bases, in that order; junction bases with no gene match: 8. CDR3 size: 17 residues. The CDR3 loop is CASSLARDRVTHEKLFF. CDR3 sequence (DNA): TGTGCCAGCAGCTTAGCCCGGGACAGGGTCACTCATGAAAAACTGTTTTTT.

This clonotype was counted a few times. This chain links TRBV29-1 with TRBJ2-6; no reliable D call. The CDR3 has 13 amino acids. Germline V gives CDR1 SQVTM, CDR2 ANQGSEA. The V end was cut by 4 bases, the J end by 6 bases, with 10 bases between. The CDR3 loop is CSVGHSSANVLTF. CDR3 bases: TGCAGCGTTGGACACTCCTCGGCCAACGTCCTGACTTTC.

This clonotype came up many times. The rearrangement links TRBV5-1 to TRBJ2-5, with a weak D call TRBD1 (6 bases). V was trimmed by 3 bases and J by 2 bases, leaving 8 bases between them. The CDR3 spans 13 residues. Germline CDR1 and CDR2: SGHRS and YFSETQ. The CDR3 nucleotides are TGCGCCAGCAGCTCAGGGGAACAAGAGACCCAGTACTTC. Protein sequence: CASSSGEQETQYF. Looking up the rest from reference TRBV5-1 and TRBJ2-5 gives the full variable domain: KAGVTQTPRYLIKTRGQQVTLSCSPISGHRSVSWYQQTPGQGLQFLFEYFSETQRNKGNFPGRFSGRQFSNSRSEMNVSTLELGDSALYLCASSSGEQETQYFGPGTRLLVL.

The chain combines TRBV7-2 with TRBJ2-3, with 11 bases that match TRBD2. Germline CDR1 SGHTA, CDR2 FQGNSA. The J segment lost 2 bases and the V segment lost 3 bases, leaving 7 bases of the junction unmatched. The CDR3 extends over 17 amino acids. CDR3 protein: CASSFFLTSGVTDTQYF. In nucleotides, the CDR3 is TGTGCCAGCAGCTTCTTCCTGACTAGCGGGGTCACAGATACGCAGTATTTT.

CDR3 amino acids: CASSGRTGVWNTEAFF. The CDR3 DNA is TGTGCCAGCAGCGGGCGGACAGGGGTTTGGAACACTGAAGCTTTCTTT. The chain has TRBV9 and TRBJ1-1; 9 bases fit TRBD1. Unmatched junction bases numbered 7, after V lost 3 bases and J lost 1 base. The CDR3 covers 16 residues. Germline assignment: CDR1 SGDLS and CDR2 YYNGEE.

V is TRBV15 and J is TRBJ2-2; no reliable D call. Trimming took 5 bases from V and 1 from J, leaving 11 bases between them. The CDR3 runs 15 residues. The germline CDR1 and CDR2 sequences are LNHNV and YYDKDF (reference sequence). CDR3 region: CATSGRYLNTGELFF. For the CDR3, the DNA is TGTGCCACCAGCGGACGGTATCTGAACACCGGGGAGCTGTTTTTT.

In its sample, this clonotype was seen many times. The chain links TRBV6-4 to TRBJ2-1; 9 bases align to TRBD1. Germline CDR1 is MRHNA and CDR2 is SNTAGT. V gave up 5 bases and J gave up 7 bases; unmatched junction bases: 6. The CDR3 consists of 14 residues. In DNA form, the CDR3 reads TGTGCCAGCAGTTCGGGACAGGGCAGAAATGAGCAGTTCTTC. Translating it yields CASSSGQGRNEQFF.

The chain combines TRBV6-5 with TRBJ1-1, with TRBD1 as a possible D gene (5 bases). The germline V and J ends were trimmed by 10 bases and 0 bases, with 9 bases remaining between them. Germline CDR1 reads MNHEY; CDR2 reads SVGAGI. The CDR3 consists of 12 residues. The CDR3 DNA follows: TGTGCCACCCGGGGACTGAACACTGAAGCTTTCTTT. It yields the protein CATRGLNTEAFF.

V gene TRBV20-1 combines with J gene TRBJ2-1; 13 positions match TRBD2. CDR3 length equals 14 residues. The germline V gene has CDR1 DFQATT and CDR2 SNEGSKA (reference sequence). The J segment lost 9 bases and the V segment lost 5 bases, leaving 7 bases of the junction unmatched. The CDR3 region is CSAPRTSGGGEQFF. The CDR3 DNA is TGCAGTGCTCCTCGGACTAGCGGGGGAGGTGAGCAGTTCTTC.

The chain is built from TRBV9 and TRBJ2-2; TRBD1 aligns across 9 bases. The germline V gene encodes CDR1 SGDLS and CDR2 YYNGEE. The CDR3 totals 12 residues. V was clipped by 7 bases and J by 6 bases; unmatched bases: 1. The CDR3 DNA reads as TGTGCCAGCCGACAGGGGGCCGGGGAGCTGTTTTTT. This translates into CASRQGAGELFF.